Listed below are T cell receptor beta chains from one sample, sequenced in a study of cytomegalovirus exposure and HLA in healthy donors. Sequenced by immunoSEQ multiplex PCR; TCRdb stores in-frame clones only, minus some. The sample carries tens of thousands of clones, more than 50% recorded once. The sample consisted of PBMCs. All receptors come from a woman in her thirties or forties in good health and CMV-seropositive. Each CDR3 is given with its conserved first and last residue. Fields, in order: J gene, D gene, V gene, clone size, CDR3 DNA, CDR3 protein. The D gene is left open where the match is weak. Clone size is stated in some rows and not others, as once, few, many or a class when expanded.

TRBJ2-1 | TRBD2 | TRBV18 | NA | TGTGCCAGCTCATCCGGACTAGCCAATGAGCAGTTCTTC | CASSSGLANEQFF
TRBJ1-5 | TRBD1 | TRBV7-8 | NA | TGTGCCAGCAGCTTAGGGAGGGGGCGCAATCAGCCCCAGCATTTT | CASSLGRGRNQPQHF
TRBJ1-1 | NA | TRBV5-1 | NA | TGCGCCAGCAGCTTGGTTATCGGAGGAGACACTGAAGCTTTCTTT | CASSLVIGGDTEAFF
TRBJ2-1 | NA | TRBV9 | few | TGTGCCAGCAGCGTAGATAACGGGGGACCTTACAATGAGCAGTTCTTC | CASSVDNGGPYNEQFF
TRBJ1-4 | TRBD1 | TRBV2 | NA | TGTGCCAGCAGGCAACAGGGGGCCCCCGGTGAAAAACTGTTTTTT | CASRQQGAPGEKLFF
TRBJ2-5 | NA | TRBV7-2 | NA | TGTGCCAGCAGCTTATCGGTTCAGGGCAAGTACTTC | CASSLSVQGKYF
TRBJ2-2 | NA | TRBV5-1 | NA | TGCGCCAGCAGCTTGTCATGGAACACCGGGGAGCTGTTTTTT | CASSLSWNTGELFF
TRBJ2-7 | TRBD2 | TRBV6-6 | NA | TGTGCCAGCAGTGTAATAGCGGGAGGGACCTCCTACGAGCAGTACTTC | CASSVIAGGTSYEQYF
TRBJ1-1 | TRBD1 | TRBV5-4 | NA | TGTGCCAGCAGCTCTAGGACAGGGAGGAACACTGAAGCTTTCTTT | CASSSRTGRNTEAFF
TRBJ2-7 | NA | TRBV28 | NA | TGTGCCAGCAGTTTTAACCCCCAGTCTCCAGCCTACGAGCAGTACTTC | CASSFNPQSPAYEQYF
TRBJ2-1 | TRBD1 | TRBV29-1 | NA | TGCAGCGTTGAGCCCGGGACAGGCCATGAGCAGTTCTTC | CSVEPGTGHEQFF
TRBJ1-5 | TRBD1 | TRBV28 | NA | TGTGCCAGCAGTTGGACAGGGGTACGTCAGCCCCAGCATTTT | CASSWTGVRQPQHF
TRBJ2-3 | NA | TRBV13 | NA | TGTGCCAGCAGCTTAGGCCGCTTACGCGGCAGAGGAGATACGCAGTATTTT | CASSLGRLRGRGDTQYF
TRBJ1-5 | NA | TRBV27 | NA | TGTGCCAGCAGTTCGATACGGACCCTGGGGACAAGCAATCAGCCCCAGCATTTT | CASSSIRTLGTSNQPQHF
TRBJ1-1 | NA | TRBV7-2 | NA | TGTGCCAGCAGCTTAGGAGGAAAGGTCCCTGAAGCTTTCTTT | CASSLGGKVPEAFF
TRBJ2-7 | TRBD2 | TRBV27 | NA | TGTGCCAGCAGCCCCACGGGGGGGGCTTACGTTGGGTCATACGAGCAGTACTTC | CASSPTGGAYVGSYEQYF
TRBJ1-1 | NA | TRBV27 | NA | TGTGCCAGCAGTTTTAGTAGTTTGATGAACACTGAAGCTTTCTTT | CASSFSSLMNTEAFF
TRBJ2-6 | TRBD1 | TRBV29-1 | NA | TGCAGCGTTGAAGACCAGGGGGCGTTGGGGGCCAACGTCCTGACTTTC | CSVEDQGALGANVLTF
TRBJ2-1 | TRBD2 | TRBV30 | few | TGTGCCTGGAGTGTGGCGGGAGGGCTCTACAATGAGCAGTTCTTC | CAWSVAGGLYNEQFF
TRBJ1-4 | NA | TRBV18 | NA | TGTGCCAGCTCCTCGACTAATGAAAAACTGTTTTTT | CASSSTNEKLFF
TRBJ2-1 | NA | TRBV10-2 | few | TGCGCCAGTACTGCCAGCGGGCTCTACAATGAGCAGTTCTTC | CASTASGLYNEQFF
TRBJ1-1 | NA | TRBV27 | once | TGTGCCAGCAGTTTGGGCCAGAACACTGAAGCTTTCTTT | CASSLGQNTEAFF
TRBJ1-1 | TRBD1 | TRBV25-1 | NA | TGTGCCAGCAGTGACCCGAAGGGGGCCGATGAAGCTTTCTTT | CASSDPKGADEAFF
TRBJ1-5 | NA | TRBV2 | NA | TGTGCCAGCAGTGAAGGCGGATTTAATGGGCAGCCCCAGCATTTT | CASSEGGFNGQPQHF
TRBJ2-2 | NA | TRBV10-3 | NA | TGTGCCATCAGTGGGCAGGGGAACACCGGGGAGCTGTTTTTT | CAISGQGNTGELFF